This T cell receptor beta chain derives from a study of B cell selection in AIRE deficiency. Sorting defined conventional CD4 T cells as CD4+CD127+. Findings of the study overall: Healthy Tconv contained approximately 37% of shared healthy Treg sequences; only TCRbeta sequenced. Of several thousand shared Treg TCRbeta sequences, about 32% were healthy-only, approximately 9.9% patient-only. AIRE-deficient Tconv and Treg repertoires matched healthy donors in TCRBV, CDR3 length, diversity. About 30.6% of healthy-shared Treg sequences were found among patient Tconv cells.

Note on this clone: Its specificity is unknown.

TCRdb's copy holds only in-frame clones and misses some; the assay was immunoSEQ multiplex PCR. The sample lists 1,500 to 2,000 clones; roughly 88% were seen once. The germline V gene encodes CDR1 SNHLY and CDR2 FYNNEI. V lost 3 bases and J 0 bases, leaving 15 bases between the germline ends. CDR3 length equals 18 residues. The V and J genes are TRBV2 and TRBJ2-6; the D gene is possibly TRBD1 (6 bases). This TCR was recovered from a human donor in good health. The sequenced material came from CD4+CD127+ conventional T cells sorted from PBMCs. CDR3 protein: CASSEIAGAFSGANVLTF. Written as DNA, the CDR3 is TGTGCCAGCAGTGAGATAGCAGGGGCGTTCTCTGGGGCCAACGTCCTGACTTTC. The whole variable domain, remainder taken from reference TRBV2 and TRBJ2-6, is EPEVTQTPSHQVTQMGQEVILRCVPISNHLYFYWYRQILGQKVEFLVSFYNNEISEKSEIFDDQFSVERPDGSNFTLKIRSTKLEDSAMYFCASSEIAGAFSGANVLTFGAGSRLTVL.